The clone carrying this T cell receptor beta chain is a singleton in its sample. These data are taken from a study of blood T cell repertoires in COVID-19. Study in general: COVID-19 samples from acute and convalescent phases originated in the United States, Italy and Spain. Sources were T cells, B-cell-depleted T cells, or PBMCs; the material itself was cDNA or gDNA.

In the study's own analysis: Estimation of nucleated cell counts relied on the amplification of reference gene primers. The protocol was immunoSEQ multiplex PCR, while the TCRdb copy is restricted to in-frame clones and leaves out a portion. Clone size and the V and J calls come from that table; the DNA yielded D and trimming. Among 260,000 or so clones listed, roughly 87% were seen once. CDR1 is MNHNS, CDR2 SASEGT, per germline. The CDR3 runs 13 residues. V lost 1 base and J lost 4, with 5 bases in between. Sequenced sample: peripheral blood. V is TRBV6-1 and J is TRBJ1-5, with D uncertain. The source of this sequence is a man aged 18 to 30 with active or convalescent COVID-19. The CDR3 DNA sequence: TGTGCCAGCAGTGAAGTCAGGAATCAGCCCCAGCATTTT. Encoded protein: CASSEVRNQPQHF.